This T cell receptor beta chain was observed in a study of blood T cell repertoires in COVID-19 (dated by TCRdb to 2018 to 2021). Context from the whole study: Samples from collaborators originated in the United States, Italy and Spain and spanned both the acute and convalescent phases of COVID-19. The material from the prospective study consisted of cDNA or gDNA derived from T cells, B-cell-depleted T cells, or PBMCs. Deeply sampled blood TCRbeta repertoires from subjects exposed to, actively infected with, or recovered from COVID-19 were included in the dataset. A freely available public database, intended as a resource for researchers studying the immune response to SARS-CoV-2, is where the repertoires were released. The samples were drawn from the first 160 participants of the ongoing ImmuneRACE study and from 1,254 subjects provided by 6 global collaborators. A de-identified subject ID, COVID-19 status, age in years and sex were almost always included in the sample metadata. Where available, HLA class I and class II types were taken from metadata supplied by the sample provider and were not determined by assay-based typing.

The immunoSEQ Assay, a bias-controlled multiplex PCR, was used to amplify TCRbeta CDR3 regions from genomic DNA. Concerning the study's data processing: The number of nucleated cells in each sample was estimated from the amplification of reference gene primers within the assay. To quantify the absolute abundance of each unique TCRbeta CDR3 rearrangement, sequence reads were collapsed and filtered. For each sample, productive Simpson clonality was calculated as the square root of Simpson's diversity index across productive rearrangements. In its TCRdb copy, this immuneACCESS table keeps in-frame sequences only and misses some clones. Where compared with another copy, unresolved V genes explain less than half of these, and the others have no known cause. Clone size and the V and J calls come from that table; the DNA yielded D and trimming. The sample includes about 95,000 clones, with more than 65% observed a single time. The top ten constitute around a quarter of the sample.

Results and caveats for the whole study, not just this receptor: The quantity of clinical and demographic metadata differed by source and by participant and was supplied without curation.

V loses 2 bases at its end and J loses 5 bases; junction bases beyond the gene matches: 0. Including the terminal cysteine and phenylalanine, the CDR3 comprises 13 residues. The sequence is cut down to CDR3 DNA, 39 bases in frame from base 1. The collaborating institutions used their own protocols to collect whole blood in K2EDTA tubes. Collaborator samples were shipped for TCRbeta analysis as frozen whole blood, isolated PBMCs, or DNA extracted from either sample type. This clone was detected only a few times. Its antigen is still unknown. The record has no base qualities; no much larger clone is one base away.

Sequenced: peripheral blood. The sequence joins TRBV12-3 or TRBV12-4 to TRBJ1-5, with 7 bases matching TRBD1. The receptor was derived from a man older than 75 with active or convalescent COVID-19. The nucleotides read TGTGCCAGCAGTTTAACAGGGGATCAGCCCCAGCATTTT. Translated, this gives CASSLTGDQPQHF.